This TCR beta chain was sequenced for a study of blood T cell repertoires in COVID-19. On the study more broadly: The United States, Italy and Spain provided the acute and convalescent COVID-19 samples.

The V gene's germline CDR1 is MNHEY and CDR2 SVGAGI. V was clipped by 2 bases and J by 0 bases; unmatched bases: 0. This CDR3 has 14 amino acids. Sequencing was performed with immunoSEQ multiplex PCR; in TCRdb, only in-frame clones are kept and a portion is missing. The sample consists of more than 100,000 clones, around nine tenths of them appearing once. This chain joins TRBV6-5 and TRBJ1-2, with 7 bases identical to TRBD1. The sequenced sample consisted of peripheral blood. This receptor was taken from a man aged 45 to 65 with active or convalescent COVID-19. The CDR3 protein is CASSYRGPNYGYTF. The CDR3 DNA sequence: TGTGCCAGCAGTTACAGGGGGCCTAACTATGGCTACACCTTC.